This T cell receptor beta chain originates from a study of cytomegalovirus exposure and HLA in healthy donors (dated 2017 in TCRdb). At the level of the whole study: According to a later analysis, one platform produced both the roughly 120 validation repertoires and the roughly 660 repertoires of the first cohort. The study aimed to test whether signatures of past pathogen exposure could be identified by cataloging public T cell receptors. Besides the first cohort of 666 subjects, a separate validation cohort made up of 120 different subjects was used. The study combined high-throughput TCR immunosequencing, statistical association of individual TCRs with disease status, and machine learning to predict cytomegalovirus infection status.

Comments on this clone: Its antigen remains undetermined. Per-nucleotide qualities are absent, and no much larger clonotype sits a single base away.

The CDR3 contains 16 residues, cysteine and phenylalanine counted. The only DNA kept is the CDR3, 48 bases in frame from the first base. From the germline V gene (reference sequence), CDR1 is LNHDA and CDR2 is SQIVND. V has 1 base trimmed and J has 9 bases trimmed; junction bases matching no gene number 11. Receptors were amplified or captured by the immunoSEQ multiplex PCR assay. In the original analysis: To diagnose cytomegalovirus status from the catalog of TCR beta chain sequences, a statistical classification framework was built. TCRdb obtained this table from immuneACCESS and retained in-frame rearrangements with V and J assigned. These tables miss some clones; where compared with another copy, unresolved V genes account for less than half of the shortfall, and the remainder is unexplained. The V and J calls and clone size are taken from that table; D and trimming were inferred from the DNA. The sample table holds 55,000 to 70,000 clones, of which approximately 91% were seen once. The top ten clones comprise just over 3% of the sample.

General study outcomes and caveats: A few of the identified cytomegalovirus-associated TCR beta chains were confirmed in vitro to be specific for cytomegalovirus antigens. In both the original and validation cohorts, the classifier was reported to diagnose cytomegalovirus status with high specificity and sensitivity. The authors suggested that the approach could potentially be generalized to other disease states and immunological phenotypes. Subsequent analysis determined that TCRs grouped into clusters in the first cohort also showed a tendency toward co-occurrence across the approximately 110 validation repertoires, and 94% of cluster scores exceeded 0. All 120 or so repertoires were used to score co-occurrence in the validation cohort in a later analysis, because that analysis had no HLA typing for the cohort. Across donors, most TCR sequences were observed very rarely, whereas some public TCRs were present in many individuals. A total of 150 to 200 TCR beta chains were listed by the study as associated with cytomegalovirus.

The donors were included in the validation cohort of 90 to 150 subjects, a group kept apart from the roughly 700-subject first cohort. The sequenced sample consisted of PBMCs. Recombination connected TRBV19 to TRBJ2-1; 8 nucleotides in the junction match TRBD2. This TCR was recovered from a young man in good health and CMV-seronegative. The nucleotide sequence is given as TGTGCCAGTAGTATAGTGTCCGGGAGGGCCGGTGGTGAGCAGTTCTTC. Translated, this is CASSIVSGRAGGEQFF. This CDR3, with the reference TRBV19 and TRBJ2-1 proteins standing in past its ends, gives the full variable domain DGGITQSPKYLFRKEGQNVTLSCEQNLNHDAMYWYRQDPGQGLRLIYYSQIVNDFQKGDIAEGYSVSREKKESFPLTVTSAQKNPTAFYLCASSIVSGRAGGEQFFGPGTRLTVL.